This T cell receptor (beta chain) was recorded in a study of Tregs in tolerant kidney transplant recipients. Unstimulated Tregs (CD4+CD25+CD127-) and CD4+CD25- non-Tregs were sorted from PBMCs. Of note for this clone: Its antigen is unknown.

Study results and limitations: No direct test of biological reproducibility was done here. Few patients were studied, so findings need validation in larger groups.

Germline V gives CDR1 SGDLS, CDR2 YYNGEE. With 7 bases clipped from V and 5 bases from J, the junction kept 10 bases outside the gene matches. The CDR3 sequence is 15 residues long. Clones were read by immunoSEQ multiplex PCR, and TCRdb kept only the in-frame ones, dropping some. This repertoire shows 80,000 to 90,000 clones, more than 80% found once; its top ten account for roughly 5%. The chain is built from TRBV9 and TRBJ1-5; 9 nucleotides match TRBD1. Sequencing was carried out using CD8+ T cells from blood. The clonotype comes from a human donor in good health. The chain's CDR3 is CASGADRGGDQPQHF. The CDR3 DNA sequence: TGTGCCAGCGGCGCGGACAGGGGTGGGGATCAGCCCCAGCATTTT.